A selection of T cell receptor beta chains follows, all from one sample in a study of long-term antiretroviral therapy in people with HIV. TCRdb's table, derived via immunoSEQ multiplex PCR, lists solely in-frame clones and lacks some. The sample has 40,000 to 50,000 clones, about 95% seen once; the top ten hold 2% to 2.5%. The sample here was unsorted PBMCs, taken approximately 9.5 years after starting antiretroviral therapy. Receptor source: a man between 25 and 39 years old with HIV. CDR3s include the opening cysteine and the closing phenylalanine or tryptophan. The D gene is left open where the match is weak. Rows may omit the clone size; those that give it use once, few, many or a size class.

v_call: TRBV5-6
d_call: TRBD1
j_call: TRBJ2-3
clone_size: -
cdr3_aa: CASSDRGRATTDTQYF
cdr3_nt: TGTGCCAGCAGCGACAGGGGGCGGGCGACAACAGATACGCAGTATTTT

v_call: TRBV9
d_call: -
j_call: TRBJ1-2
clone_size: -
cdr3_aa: CASSVALQPYGYTF
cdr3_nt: TGTGCCAGCAGCGTAGCGCTACAGCCCTATGGCTACACCTTC

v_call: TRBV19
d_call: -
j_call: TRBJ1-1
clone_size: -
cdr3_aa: CASSISAGMNTEAFF
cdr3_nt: TGTGCCAGTAGTATATCTGCAGGCATGAACACTGAAGCTTTCTTT

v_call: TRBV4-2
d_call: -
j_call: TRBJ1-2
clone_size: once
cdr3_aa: CASSQSDTFGGGYTF
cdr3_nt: TGTGCCAGCAGCCAATCTGACACCTTCGGTGGTGGCTACACCTTC

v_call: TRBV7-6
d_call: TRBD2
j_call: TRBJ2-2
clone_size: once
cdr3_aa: CASSLSGGPTTGELFF
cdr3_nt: TGTGCCAGCAGCTTATCGGGGGGGCCGACGACCGGGGAGCTGTTTTTT

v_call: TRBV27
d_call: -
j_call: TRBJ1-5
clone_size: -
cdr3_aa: CASSLSSSPRGNQPQHF
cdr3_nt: TGTGCCAGCAGTTTATCGAGCTCCCCCAGGGGCAATCAGCCCCAGCATTTT

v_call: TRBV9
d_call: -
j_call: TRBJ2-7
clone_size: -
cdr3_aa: CASSVDQGATYEQYF
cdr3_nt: TGTGCCAGCAGCGTAGACCAAGGGGCCACCTACGAGCAGTACTTC

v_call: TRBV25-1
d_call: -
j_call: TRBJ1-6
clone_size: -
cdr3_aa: CASSEYRDNSPLHF
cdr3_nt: TGTGCCAGCAGTGAATACAGGGATAATTCACCCCTCCACTTT

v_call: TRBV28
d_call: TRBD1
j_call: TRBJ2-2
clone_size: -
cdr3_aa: CASSSGQGVGELFF
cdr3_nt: TGTGCCAGCAGTTCCGGACAGGGGGTCGGGGAGCTGTTTTTT

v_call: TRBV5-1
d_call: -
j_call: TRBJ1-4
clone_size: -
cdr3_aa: CASSLGQWDEKLFF
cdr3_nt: TGCGCCAGCAGCTTGGGCCAGTGGGATGAAAAACTGTTTTTT

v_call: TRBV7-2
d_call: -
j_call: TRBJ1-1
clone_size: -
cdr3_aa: CASSLVSGANTEAFF
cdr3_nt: TGTGCCAGCAGCTTAGTTTCTGGGGCGAACACTGAAGCTTTCTTT

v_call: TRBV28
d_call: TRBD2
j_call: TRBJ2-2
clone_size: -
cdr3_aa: CASSFSTSGVTGELFF
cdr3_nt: TGTGCCAGCAGTTTTAGCACTAGCGGGGTCACCGGGGAGCTGTTTTTT

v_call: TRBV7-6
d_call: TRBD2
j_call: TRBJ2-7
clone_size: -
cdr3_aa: CASSLVRITSGGPTLHEQYF
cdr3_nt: TGTGCCAGCAGCTTAGTGCGAATTACTAGCGGGGGTCCTACTCTGCACGAGCAGTACTTC

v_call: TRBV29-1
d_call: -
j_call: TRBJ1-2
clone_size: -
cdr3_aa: CSVVGRTYGYTF
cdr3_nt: TGCAGCGTTGTGGGCAGAACTTATGGCTACACCTTC

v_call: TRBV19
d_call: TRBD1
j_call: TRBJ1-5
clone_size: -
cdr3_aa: CASTEDRVYSNQPQHF
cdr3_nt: TGTGCCAGTACTGAGGACAGGGTGTATAGCAATCAGCCCCAGCATTTT

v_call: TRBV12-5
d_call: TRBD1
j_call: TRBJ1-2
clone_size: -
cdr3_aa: CASGLAVGTATTTNYGYTF
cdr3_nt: TGTGCTAGTGGTTTGGCCGTCGGGACAGCAACAACTACTAACTATGGCTACACCTTC

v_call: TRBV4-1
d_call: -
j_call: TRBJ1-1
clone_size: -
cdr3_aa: CASSQDFLDAGLMNTEAFF
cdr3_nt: TGCGCCAGCAGCCAAGATTTCTTAGATGCAGGACTAATGAACACTGAAGCTTTCTTT

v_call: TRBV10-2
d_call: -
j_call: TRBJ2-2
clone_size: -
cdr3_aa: CASRITRDTGELFF
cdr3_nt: TGCGCCAGCAGGATAACTAGAGACACCGGGGAGCTGTTTTTT

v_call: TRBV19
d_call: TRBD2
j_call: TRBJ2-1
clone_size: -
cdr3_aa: CASKGTSGNNEQFF
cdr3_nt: TGTGCCAGTAAGGGGACTAGCGGAAACAATGAGCAGTTCTTC

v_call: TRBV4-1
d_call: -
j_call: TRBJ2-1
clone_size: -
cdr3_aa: CASSLKLLGSKLSNEQFF
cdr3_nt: TGCGCCAGCAGCCTTAAACTTCTGGGTAGCAAACTAAGCAATGAGCAGTTCTTC

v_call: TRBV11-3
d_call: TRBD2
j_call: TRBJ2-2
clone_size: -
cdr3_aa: CASSASRAGVVTGELFF
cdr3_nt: TGTGCCAGCAGCGCCTCCCGAGCGGGGGTTGTCACCGGGGAGCTGTTTTTT

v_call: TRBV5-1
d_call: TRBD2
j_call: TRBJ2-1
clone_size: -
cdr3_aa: CASSSTSGRSTYNEQFF
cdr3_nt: TGCGCCAGCAGTTCAACTAGCGGGAGATCTACCTACAATGAGCAGTTCTTC

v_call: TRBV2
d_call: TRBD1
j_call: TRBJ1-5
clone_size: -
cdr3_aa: CASSEHQGALSNQPQHF
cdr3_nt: TGTGCCAGCAGTGAACACCAGGGGGCTTTGAGCAATCAGCCCCAGCATTTT

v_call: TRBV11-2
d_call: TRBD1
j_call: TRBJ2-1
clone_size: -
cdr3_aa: CASSQGQGEYVEQFF
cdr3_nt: TGTGCCAGCAGCCAGGGACAGGGAGAATATGTCGAGCAGTTCTTC

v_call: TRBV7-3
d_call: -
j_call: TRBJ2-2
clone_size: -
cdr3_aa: CASSSGTFGELFF
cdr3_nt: TGTGCCAGCAGCTCCGGGACATTCGGGGAGCTGTTTTTT

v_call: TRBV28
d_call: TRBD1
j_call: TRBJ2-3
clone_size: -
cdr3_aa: CASRPARTGGTDTQYF
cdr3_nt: TGTGCCAGCAGACCCGCCCGGACAGGGGGCACAGATACGCAGTATTTT

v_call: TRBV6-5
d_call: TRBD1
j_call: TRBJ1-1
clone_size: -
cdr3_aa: CASSIGQGNTEAFF
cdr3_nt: TGTGCCAGCAGTATTGGACAGGGGAACACTGAAGCTTTCTTT

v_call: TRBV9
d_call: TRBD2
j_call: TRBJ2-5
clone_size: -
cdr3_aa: CASTLSGGHQETQYF
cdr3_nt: TGTGCCAGCACCCTTAGCGGGGGTCATCAAGAGACCCAGTACTTC

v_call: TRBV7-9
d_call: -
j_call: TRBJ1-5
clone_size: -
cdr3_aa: CASSLGDNQPQHF
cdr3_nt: TGTGCCAGCAGCCTTGGGGACAATCAGCCCCAGCATTTT

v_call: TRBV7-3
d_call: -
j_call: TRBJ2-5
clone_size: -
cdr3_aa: CASSLIGGRETQYF
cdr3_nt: TGTGCCAGCAGCTTAATAGGGGGGAGGGAGACCCAGTACTTC

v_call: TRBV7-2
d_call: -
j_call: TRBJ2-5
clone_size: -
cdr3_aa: CASTYLQETQYF
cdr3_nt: TGTGCCAGCACGTATCTACAAGAGACCCAGTACTTC

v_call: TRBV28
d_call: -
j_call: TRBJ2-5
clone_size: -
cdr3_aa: CASSFRNQETQYF
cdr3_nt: TGTGCCAGCAGTTTCCGTAACCAAGAGACCCAGTACTTC

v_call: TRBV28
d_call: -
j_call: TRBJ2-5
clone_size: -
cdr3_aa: CASRSGGNQETQYF
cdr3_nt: TGTGCCAGTAGATCAGGGGGGAATCAAGAGACCCAGTACTTC

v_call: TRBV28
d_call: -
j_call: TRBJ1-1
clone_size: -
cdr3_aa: CASSFEGSAEAFF
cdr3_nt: TGTGCCAGCAGTTTTGAGGGCTCCGCTGAAGCTTTCTTT

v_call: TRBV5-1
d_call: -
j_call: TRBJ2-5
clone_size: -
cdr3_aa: CASSLGGVSGETQYF
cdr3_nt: TGCGCCAGCAGCTTGGGGGGCGTATCTGGAGAGACCCAGTACTTC

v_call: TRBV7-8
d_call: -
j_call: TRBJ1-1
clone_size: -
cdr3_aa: CASSGLRGFAEAFF
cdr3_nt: TGTGCCAGCAGCGGCCTACGGGGGTTCGCTGAAGCTTTCTTT

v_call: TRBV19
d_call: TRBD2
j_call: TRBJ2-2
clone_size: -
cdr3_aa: CASSIQALGLAGGEELFF
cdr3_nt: TGTGCCAGTAGTATACAGGCTCTCGGACTAGCGGGGGGGGAGGAGCTGTTTTTT

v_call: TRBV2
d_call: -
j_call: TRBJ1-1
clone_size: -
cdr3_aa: CASTPSRTEAFF
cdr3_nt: TGTGCCAGTACCCCAAGTAGGACTGAAGCTTTCTTT

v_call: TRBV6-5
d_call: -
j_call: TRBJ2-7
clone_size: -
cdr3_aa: CASSYSLLRYEQYF
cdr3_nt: TGTGCCAGCAGTTACTCTCTGCTAAGGTACGAGCAGTACTTC

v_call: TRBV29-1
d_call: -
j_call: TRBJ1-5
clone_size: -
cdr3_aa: CSVASDNQPQHF
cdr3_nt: TGCAGCGTTGCCTCCGACAATCAGCCCCAGCATTTT

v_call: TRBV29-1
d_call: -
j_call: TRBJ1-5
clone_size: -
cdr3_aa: CSVGGGNQPQHF
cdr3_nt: TGCAGCGTTGGGGGTGGGAATCAGCCCCAGCATTTT

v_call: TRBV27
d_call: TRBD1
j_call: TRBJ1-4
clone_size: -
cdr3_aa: CASSLDRGNGYDEKLFF
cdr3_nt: TGTGCCAGCAGCCTAGACAGGGGAAACGGTTATGATGAAAAACTGTTTTTT

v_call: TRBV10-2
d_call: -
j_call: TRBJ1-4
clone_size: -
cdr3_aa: CASSETAGEEKLFF
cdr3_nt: TGCGCCAGCAGTGAGACGGCAGGGGAGGAAAAACTGTTTTTT

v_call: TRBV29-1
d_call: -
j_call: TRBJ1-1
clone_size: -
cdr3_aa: CSAIRDLDTEAFF
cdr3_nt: TGCAGCGCAATACGGGACTTGGACACTGAAGCTTTCTTT

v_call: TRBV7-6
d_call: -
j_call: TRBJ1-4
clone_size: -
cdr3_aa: CASSTGRTQKEKLFF
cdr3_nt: TGTGCCAGCAGCACTGGACGGACCCAGAAGGAAAAACTGTTTTTT

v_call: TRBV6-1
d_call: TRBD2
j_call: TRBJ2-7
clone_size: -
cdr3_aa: CASSERSQFGRVYEQYF
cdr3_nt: TGTGCCAGCAGTGAACGGTCCCAATTCGGGAGGGTCTACGAGCAGTACTTC

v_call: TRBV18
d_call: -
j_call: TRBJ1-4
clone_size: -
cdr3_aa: CASSNGRDEKLFF
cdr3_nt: TGTGCCAGCTCAAATGGACGGGATGAAAAACTGTTTTTT

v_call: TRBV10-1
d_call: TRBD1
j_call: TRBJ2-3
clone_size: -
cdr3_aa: CASSETTLGTGPKTSTDTQYF
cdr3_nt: TGCGCCAGCAGTGAAACCACCTTGGGGACAGGCCCAAAAACTAGCACAGATACGCAGTATTTT

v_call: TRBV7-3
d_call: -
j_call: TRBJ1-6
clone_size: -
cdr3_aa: CASSLRGGESPLHF
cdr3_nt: TGTGCCAGCAGCTTACGTGGGGGAGAGTCACCCCTCCACTTT

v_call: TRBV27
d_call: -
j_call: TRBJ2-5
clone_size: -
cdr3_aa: CASSADSWRAQETQYF
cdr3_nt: TGTGCCAGCAGTGCGGACAGCTGGAGGGCTCAAGAGACCCAGTACTTC

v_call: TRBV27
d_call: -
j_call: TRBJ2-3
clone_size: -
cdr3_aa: CASSFRTGTDTQYF
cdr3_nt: TGTGCCAGCAGTTTCAGGACAGGCACAGATACGCAGTATTTT

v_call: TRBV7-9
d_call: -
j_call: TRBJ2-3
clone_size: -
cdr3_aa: CAQQKERTDTQYF
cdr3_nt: TGTGCCCAGCAGAAGGAACGCACAGATACGCAGTATTTT

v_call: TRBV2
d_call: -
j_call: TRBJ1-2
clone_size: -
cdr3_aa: CASSRTERGYTF
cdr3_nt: TGTGCCAGCAGTCGGACAGAACGAGGCTACACCTTC

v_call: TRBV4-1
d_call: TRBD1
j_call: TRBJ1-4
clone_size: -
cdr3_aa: CASSQPDRGGTNEKLFF
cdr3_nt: TGCGCCAGCAGCCAACCGGACAGGGGAGGAACTAATGAAAAACTGTTTTTT

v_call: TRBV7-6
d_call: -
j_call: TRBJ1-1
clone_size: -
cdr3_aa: CASSLVERNTEAFF
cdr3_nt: TGTGCCAGCAGCTTAGTGGAGAGGAACACTGAAGCTTTCTTT

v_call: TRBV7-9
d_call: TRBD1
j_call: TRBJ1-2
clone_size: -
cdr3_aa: CASSLARTGAPTF
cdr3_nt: TGTGCCAGCAGTCTAGCACGCACAGGGGCCCCCACCTTC

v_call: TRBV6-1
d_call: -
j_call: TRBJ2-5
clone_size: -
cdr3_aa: CASSEALVGGAQETQYF
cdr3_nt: TGTGCCAGCAGTGAAGCGCTAGTAGGGGGGGCGCAAGAGACCCAGTACTTC

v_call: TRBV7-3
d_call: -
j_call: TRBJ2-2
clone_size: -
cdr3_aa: CASSLGHETGELFF
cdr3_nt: TGTGCCAGCAGCTTAGGCCATGAGACCGGGGAGCTGTTTTTT

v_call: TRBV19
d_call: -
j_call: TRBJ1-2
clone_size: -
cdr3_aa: CAIGSNYGYTF
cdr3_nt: TGTGCCATTGGATCTAACTATGGCTACACCTTC